Shown below are 16 T cell receptor beta chains from a single sample sequenced in a study of T-cell reconstitution after alpha-beta-depleted transplantation in children. Unique molecular identifiers were used to barcode this TCRbeta library. Using its own MiXCR run on the PCR reads, TCRdb lists one record per CDR3 protein. The repertoire holds some 600,000 distinct CDR3 sequences, with about an eighth as singletons. The material sequenced was PBMCs, mostly from graft donor cells, taken 360 days after TCRalphabeta/CD19-depleted stem cell transplant. These receptors were obtained from a male patient under 18 who had a stem cell transplant for acute myeloid leukemia, so the T cells may come from the graft donor.

V usage is TRBV7-9 and J usage is TRBJ2-7, with 13 bases lining up with TRBD2. The germline V gene encodes CDR1 SEHNR and CDR2 FQNEAQ (reference sequence). The CDR3 runs 17 residues. The V segment lost 0 bases and the J segment 5 bases; nucleotides outside the gene matches: 7. CDR3 sequence: CASSLAMGLAGIDEQYF. The CDR3 nucleotides are TGTGCCAGCAGCTTAGCGATGGGACTAGCGGGAATCGACGAGCAGTACTTC.

This clonotype was seen more than once but under ten times. The V gene is TRBV28, the J gene TRBJ2-7; 13 positions agree with TRBD2. The CDR3 has 18 residues. The ends lost 1 base at V and 5 bases at J; junction bases unmatched: 11. Germline V gene sequence: CDR1 MDHEN, CDR2 SYDVKM. The CDR3 nucleotides read TGTGCCAGCAGTTTATCCCGCCTTGGACTAGCGGGAGTTGACGAGCAGTACTTC. Residues: CASSLSRLGLAGVDEQYF.

This clonotype was detected only once. This could be a read error, since a much larger clone is one nucleotide away. The chain recombines TRBV27 with TRBJ2-7, with TRBD2 matching over 11 bases. V dropped 6 bases and J dropped 3; count of bases not matched to a gene: 10. CDR1 MNHEY and CDR2 SMNVEV come from the germline V gene (reference sequence). The CDR3 loop spans 16 amino acids. The CDR3 spells CASRRLAGGPHYEQYF. CDR3 DNA: TGTGCCAGCAGGAGATTAGCGGGAGGGCCGCACTACGAGCAGTACTTC.

The chain couples TRBV20-1 to TRBJ2-3; 9 bases are a match to TRBD2. Germline CDR1 DFQATT, CDR2 SNEGSKA (reference sequence). V was clipped by 6 bases and J by 6 bases; unmatched bases: 4. The CDR3 is 12 amino acids. The DNA for the CDR3 is TGCAGTGCAGTCCTAGCGGGGGATACGCAGTATTTT. Its translation: CSAVLAGDTQYF.

This clonotype was observed a handful of times. This sequence joins TRBV12-3 or TRBV12-4 and TRBJ2-1, with 8 bases fitting TRBD2. The CDR3 sequence is 18 residues long. V lost 2 bases and J lost 0; bases outside the gene matches: 9. The CDR3 coding sequence is TGTGCCAGCAGTTTAAGTCTAGCGGGTCCCAGCTCCTACAATGAGCAGTTCTTC. Amino acid sequence: CASSLSLAGPSSYNEQFF.

This clonotype was detected a few times. This chain links TRBV7-9 with TRBJ2-2; D may be TRBD1 (5 bases). The CDR3 runs 15 residues. CDR1 is SEHNR, CDR2 FQNEAQ, per germline (reference sequence). Trimming shortened V by 1 base and J by 4 bases, and 10 bases separated the two germline ends. Here the CDR3 reads CASSLEGISTGELFF. The DNA for the CDR3 is TGTGCCAGCAGCTTAGAGGGGATAAGCACCGGGGAGCTGTTTTTT.

This clonotype was counted once. A much larger clone lies one base from this, so it may be a read error. A read error is likely, as this CDR3 ends without the conserved phenylalanine or tryptophan. This rearrangement joins TRBV12-3 or TRBV12-4 to TRBJ2-7; D gene unclear. Trimming shortened V by 3 bases and J by 6 bases, and 15 bases separated the two germline ends. The CDR3 is made up of 14 amino acids. The CDR3 spells CASSFLLVGSEQYL. As DNA, the CDR3 is TGTGCCAGCAGTTTTTTATTGGTTGGGTCCGAGCAGTACTTA.

The chain is built from TRBV12-3 or TRBV12-4 and TRBJ2-5, with 7 bases matching TRBD2. The CDR3 runs to 15 residues. J gave up 2 bases and V 3 bases, and 6 bases lay outside the gene matches. The CDR3 nucleotides are TGTGCCAGCAGTTTCGGGGGGATACTGCAAGAGACCCAGTACTTC. Translation gives CASSFGGILQETQYF.

A few counts support this clonotype. The chain recombines TRBV6-1 with TRBJ2-7, with a tentative D call TRBD2 (6 bases). CDR1 is MNHNS and CDR2 is SASEGT in the germline V gene. The CDR3 covers 15 residues. V lost 5 bases, J lost 4 bases, and 18 bases lay in between. CDR3 region: CASSREAGLSYEQYF. The DNA of the CDR3 is TGTGCCAGCAGTAGGGAGGCGGGGCTCTCGTACGAGCAGTACTTC.

The chain joins TRBV29-1 to TRBJ2-3; 8 bases are shared with TRBD1. V was pared by 4 bases and J by 5 bases, with 5 bases of the junction left unmatched. The CDR3 is 13 residues long. Looked up from germline, CDR1 is SQVTM and CDR2 is ANQGSEA. For the CDR3, the DNA is TGCAGCGTTGGGCAGGGGGCGAAAGATACGCAGTATTTT. Translating it yields CSVGQGAKDTQYF.

The chain recombines TRBV25-1 with TRBJ2-1; 7 nucleotides agree with TRBD2. With V trimmed by 3 bases and J by 2 bases, 4 bases remained unmatched. Germline V CDR1 and CDR2: MGHDK, SYGVNS. The CDR3 extends over 15 amino acids. The CDR3 DNA sequence: TGTGCCAGCAGTGAGGCAGCGGGGACCTACAATGAGCAGTTCTTC. Translated, it gives CASSEAAGTYNEQFF.

There are many counts of this clonotype. The genes are TRBV29-1 and TRBJ1-1, with D possibly matching TRBD1 (5 bases). V was clipped by 3 bases and J by 3 bases, with 17 bases between them. This CDR3 contains 15 residues. Germline V CDR1 and CDR2: SQVTM, ANQGSEA. The CDR3 loop is CSVDPSGGLYTEAFF. Here the CDR3 DNA reads TGCAGCGTTGATCCGAGCGGGGGATTGTACACTGAAGCTTTCTTT.

In its sample, this clonotype was seen a few times. The J gene is TRBJ2-7, the V gene TRBV5-1; D is ambiguous. Trimming took off 4 bases at V and 3 bases at J, with 14 bases between the two ends. There are 14 residues in the CDR3. Germline CDR1 reads SGHRS; CDR2 reads YFSETQ. The CDR3 DNA reads as TGCGCCAGCAGCCCCGCAGTCAGTGACTACGAGCAGTACTTC. Its translation: CASSPAVSDYEQYF.

This clonotype was seen many times. CDR3 residues: CSARDLRGGETQYF. In DNA form, the CDR3 reads TGCAGTGCTAGAGACCTCAGGGGCGGGGAGACCCAGTACTTC. The gene calls are TRBV20-1 and TRBJ2-5, with D possibly matching TRBD1 (6 bases). V was pared by 0 bases and J by 5 bases, with 13 bases between. CDR3 length equals 14 residues. Per germline, CDR1 DFQATT and CDR2 SNEGSKA (reference sequence).

The chain couples TRBV27 to TRBJ1-1; a weak D match, TRBD1 (6 bases). V gave up 5 bases and J gave up 1 base, with 20 bases separating them. CDR3 length: 17 amino acids. In germline, CDR1 is MNHEY, CDR2 SMNVEV (reference sequence). The CDR3 protein is CASSPRWGAGTNTEAFF. In DNA, the CDR3 is TGTGCCAGCAGTCCCCGTTGGGGGGCTGGAACGAACACTGAAGCTTTCTTT.

This clonotype came up a few times. The CDR3 sequence: CASSLFRAGELFF. The CDR3, as DNA: TGTGCCAGCAGCTTATTCCGGGCCGGGGAGCTGTTTTTT. The V call is TRBV7-6, the J call TRBJ2-2, with D uncertain. Per germline, CDR1 SGHVS and CDR2 FNYEAQ. The CDR3 covers 13 residues. Trimming removed 2 bases from V and 6 bases from J, with 7 bases in between.